The 23 T cell receptor beta chains below come from one sample, sequenced in a study of blood T cell repertoires in COVID-19. Libraries were prepared by immunoSEQ multiplex PCR; TCRdb keeps only in-frame clonotypes and omits some of them. The sample records 140,000 or so clones, roughly 88% being singletons. The sample was peripheral blood. The receptors shown here come from a man between 60 and 75 years old with active or convalescent COVID-19.

The rearrangement joins TRBV5-1 to TRBJ1-1; D remains unclear. The CDR3 runs 10 residues. V was pared by 8 bases and J by 5 bases, with 7 bases between. The germline V gene encodes CDR1 SGHRS and CDR2 YFSETQ. The chain's CDR3 is CASFGTEAFF. DNA of the CDR3: TGCGCCAGTTTCGGTACTGAAGCTTTCTTT.

A few counts support this clone. This chain links TRBV7-2 with TRBJ1-2; 10 nucleotides match TRBD1. Germline CDR1 SGHTA, CDR2 FQGNSA. Losses at the gene ends were 3 bases for V and 7 bases for J; bases not matched to a gene: 5. The CDR3 consists of 14 residues. CDR3 coding DNA: TGTGCCAGCAGCTTGGGAAGACAGGGGGCTGGCTACACCTTC. Protein sequence: CASSLGRQGAGYTF.

This chain connects TRBV11-3 to TRBJ1-6; 9 bases agree with TRBD1. This CDR3 contains 18 residues. The germline V gene has CDR1 SGHNT and CDR2 YENEEA. Unmatched junction bases numbered 15, after V lost 5 bases and J lost 7 bases. The CDR3 coding sequence is TGTGCCAGCAGCCAAAACCCCGGGACAGGGTTTAAAAATTCACCCCTCCACTTT. Its translation is CASSQNPGTGFKNSPLHF.

This chain connects TRBV15 to TRBJ2-3, with 10 bases fitting TRBD2. The V gene end was trimmed by 6 bases and the J gene end by 4 bases; junction bases not matched to a gene: 13. Germline V gives CDR1 LNHNV, CDR2 YYDKDF (reference sequence). CDR3 length: 17 residues. CDR3: CATRGRELAGEADTQYF. In DNA form, the CDR3 reads TGTGCCACCAGAGGGAGGGAGCTAGCGGGGGAAGCAGATACGCAGTATTTT.

This chain joins TRBV18 and TRBJ2-3; no firm D call. The CDR3 is made up of 14 amino acids. V was clipped by 5 bases and J by 1 base, with 10 bases between them. From germline, CDR1 is KGHSH and CDR2 LQKENI. CDR3 bases: TGTGCCAGCTCAAGTGTCTCGGGCACAGATACGCAGTATTTT. This sequence encodes CASSSVSGTDTQYF.

The chain has TRBV6-5 and TRBJ2-2; D is unclear. The CDR3 is made up of 14 amino acids. Germline CDR1 MNHEY, CDR2 SVGAGI. V lost 2 bases, J lost 3 bases, and 7 bases lay in between. CDR3 sequence: CASSYGSYTGELFF. The CDR3 region has the DNA TGTGCCAGCAGTTACGGCTCCTACACCGGGGAGCTGTTTTTT.

The J gene is TRBJ2-3, the V gene TRBV5-1, with TRBD2 matching over 14 bases. Looked up from germline, CDR1 is SGHRS and CDR2 is YFSETQ. J gave up 6 bases and V 4 bases, and 13 bases lay outside the gene matches. The CDR3 sequence is 18 residues long. CDR3 bases: TGCGCCAGCAGCGGCGGGACTAGCGGGAGTTTGGTCCCGGATACGCAGTATTTT. Amino acids: CASSGGTSGSLVPDTQYF.

This rearrangement joins TRBV4-1 to TRBJ2-7; TRBD2 matches at 7 bases. Looked up from germline, CDR1 is MGHRA and CDR2 is YSYEKL. The CDR3 extends over 15 amino acids. V gave up 0 bases and J gave up 4 bases; unmatched junction bases: 6. CDR3 nucleotides: TGCGCCAGCAGCCAAGACGATGGGGGGGGATACGAGCAGTACTTC. It codes for CASSQDDGGGYEQYF.

The chain joins TRBV5-1 to TRBJ1-4; D might be TRBD1 (6 bases). Germline-derived CDR1 and CDR2 are SGHRS and YFSETQ. V lost 3 bases and J 4 bases, leaving 16 bases between the germline ends. This CDR3 comprises 16 residues. The CDR3 loop reads CASSWKSTGFNEKLFF. The CDR3 DNA reads TGCGCCAGCAGCTGGAAATCAACAGGGTTTAATGAAAAACTGTTTTTT.

This clone was observed a handful of times. The gene calls are TRBV6-6 and TRBJ2-2; D gene ambiguous. Trimming shortened V by 5 bases and J by 1 base, and 8 bases separated the two germline ends. CDR3 length: 14 amino acids. Germline loops: CDR1 MNHNY, CDR2 SVGAGI (reference sequence). The CDR3: CASSPSGNTGELFF. The CDR3 region has the DNA TGTGCCAGCAGTCCCTCGGGGAACACCGGGGAGCTGTTTTTT.

This clone was recorded a few times. The chain recombines TRBV19 with TRBJ1-6, with TRBD1 as a possible D gene (5 bases). CDR1 LNHDA and CDR2 SQIVND come from the germline V gene (reference sequence). Trimming took off 4 bases at V and 8 bases at J, with 9 bases between the two ends. The CDR3 has 13 amino acids. As DNA, the CDR3 is TGTGCCAGTAGTACAGGGTGGGATTCACCCCTCCACTTT. Its translation is CASSTGWDSPLHF.

V gene TRBV2 combines with J gene TRBJ2-7, with D perhaps TRBD2 (6 bases). This CDR3 comprises 12 residues. Per germline, CDR1 SNHLY and CDR2 FYNNEI. V lost 4 bases to trimming and J lost 9 bases, with 13 bases between them. The CDR3 sequence is CASSGTEGTQYF. The CDR3 region has the DNA TGTGCCAGCAGTGGGACGGAGGGGACGCAGTACTTC.

V and J are TRBV7-2 and TRBJ2-5, with D perhaps matching TRBD2 (6 bases). This CDR3 comprises 15 residues. CDR1 is SGHTA, CDR2 FQGNSA, per germline. V lost 4 bases, J lost 3 bases, and 15 bases lay in between. In DNA, the CDR3 is TGTGCCAGCAGCTCTTTCGGACTACTGGAAGAGACCCAGTACTTC. The encoded protein is CASSSFGLLEETQYF.

V gene TRBV25-1 combines with J gene TRBJ1-2; D uncertain. Per the germline V gene, CDR1 is MGHDK and CDR2 is SYGVNS. This CDR3 comprises 13 residues. V was trimmed by 8 bases and J by 0 bases, leaving 10 bases between them. CDR3 loop: CASLEGANYGYTF. In DNA, the CDR3 is TGTGCCAGCCTGGAGGGAGCTAACTATGGCTACACCTTC.

This chain connects TRBV3-1 (or the pseudogene TRBV3-2) to TRBJ2-7; 13 nucleotides agree with TRBD2. The length of the CDR3 is 19 residues. V trimming: 0 bases; J trimming: 4 bases; junction bases outside the gene matches: 12. Germline-derived CDR1 and CDR2 are LGHDT and YNNKEL (reference sequence). This CDR3 is CASSQDRGAGTSGVYEQYF. The CDR3 nucleotides read TGTGCCAGCAGCCAAGATAGGGGGGCCGGGACTAGCGGGGTTTACGAGCAGTACTTC.

This clone came up a few times. V and J are TRBV29-1 and TRBJ2-1, with TRBD2 matching 8 bases. The CDR3 spans 11 residues. Germline V gene data show CDR1 as SQVTM and CDR2 as ANQGSEA. V shed 8 bases, J shed 11 bases, and the junction held 8 bases outside the gene matches. The CDR3, as DNA: TGCAGCTTAAAGGCGGGGGGCAAGCAGTTCTTC. It specifies CSLKAGGKQFF.

The chain carries TRBV30 and TRBJ1-2; D uncertain. The CDR3 is made up of 13 amino acids. The germline V gene has CDR1 GTSNPN and CDR2 SVGIG (reference sequence). Trimming took off 0 bases at V and 7 bases at J, with 12 bases between the two ends. The DNA of the CDR3 is TGTGCCTGGAGTGTTGGCCAGGCGGGTGGCTACACCTTC. Its translation is CAWSVGQAGGYTF.

In this sample, this clone turned up once. The chain uses TRBV6-5 and TRBJ2-7, with D unclear. Trimming shortened V by 7 bases and J by 2 bases, and 15 bases separated the two germline ends. The germline V gene has CDR1 MNHEY and CDR2 SVGAGI. This CDR3 contains 14 residues. The CDR3 DNA follows: TGTGCCAGCACCAATGAGGTCAACCCCTACGAGCAGTACTTC. This codes for CASTNEVNPYEQYF.

The J gene is TRBJ2-1, the V gene TRBV9; 7 bases map to TRBD2. Germline V lookup: CDR1 SGDLS, CDR2 YYNGEE. The CDR3 sequence is 17 residues long. The J segment lost 0 bases and the V segment lost 4 bases, leaving 10 bases of the junction unmatched. CDR3 sequence: CASSLTRTRSSYNEQFF. CDR3 nucleotide sequence: TGTGCCAGCAGCCTAACACGGACTAGGAGCTCCTACAATGAGCAGTTCTTC.

The table lists this clone with a count of one. The V call is TRBV20-1, the J call TRBJ1-1, with 8 bases identical to TRBD1. CDR3 length equals 14 residues. CDR1 is DFQATT, CDR2 SNEGSKA, per germline (reference sequence). V dropped 7 bases and J dropped 6; count of bases not matched to a gene: 13. The CDR3 region has the DNA TGCAGTGGTAGTGCCTCGGACAGGGTGGCTGAAGCTTTCTTT. Translating it yields CSGSASDRVAEAFF.

This chain links TRBV25-1 with TRBJ2-5; D is possibly TRBD1 (6 bases). The CDR3 contains 15 residues. CDR1 and CDR2 (germline): MGHDK, SYGVNS. Trimming left V 3 bases short and J 5 bases short, with 16 bases between. CDR3 DNA: TGTGCCAGCAGTGATCACAGGGAAGGTTGGGAGACCCAGTACTTC. Translation: CASSDHREGWETQYF.

In nucleotides, the CDR3 is TGTGCCAGCAGCCAAACAGAAGGCTATGGCTACACCTTC. This sequence encodes CASSQTEGYGYTF. The gene calls are TRBV2 and TRBJ1-2; D unresolved. Germline assignment: CDR1 SNHLY and CDR2 FYNNEI. The CDR3 has 13 residues. V was cut by 6 bases and J by 4 bases, with 12 bases left in between.

The chain links TRBV11-2 to TRBJ1-1, with a possible D match to TRBD1 (5 bases). Trimming stripped 2 bases from V and 3 bases from J, with 13 bases between. The CDR3 totals 15 residues. Germline-derived CDR1 and CDR2 are SGHAT and FQNNGV. The CDR3 bases are TGTGCCAGCAGCTTAACATCGACCAGGGACACTGAAGCTTTCTTT. This sequence encodes CASSLTSTRDTEAFF.